The sequence of this T cell receptor (beta chain) was determined in a study of T cell responses to AZD1222 COVID-19 vaccine. Libraries were prepared by immunoSEQ multiplex PCR; TCRdb keeps only in-frame clonotypes and omits some of them. Here the sample spans fewer than 200,000 clones, about 88% being singletons. V gave up 5 bases and J gave up 5 bases, with 11 bases separating them. This CDR3 has 13 amino acids. Germline loops: CDR1 SGHTA, CDR2 FQGNSA. Material: peripheral blood, obtained 28 days after the second AZD1222 dose. This sequence was found in an adult who received the AZD1222 COVID-19 vaccine. The genes are TRBV7-2 and TRBJ2-3, with D possibly matching TRBD2 (5 bases). CDR3 DNA sequence: TGTGCCAGCAGCCAAGGACTGTTAGATACGCAGTATTTT. Amino acids: CASSQGLLDTQYF.